This T cell receptor beta chain was sequenced for a study of shared clonotypes between healthy human individuals. The study's findings and limits: Naive subsets usually exceeded memory subsets in estimated richness. Sampling was confined to blood; repertoires within tissues likely differ. The study's rarefaction showed incomplete sorted-subset sequencing despite large depth.

A remark on this clone: Its antigen is as yet unknown.

Clones were sequenced by immunoSEQ multiplex PCR, and TCRdb holds only the in-frame ones, with some missing. Among under 750,000 clones listed, around 70% were seen once. The V gene end was trimmed by 4 bases and the J gene end by 8 bases; junction bases not matched to a gene: 5. CDR3 length equals 12 residues. Germline V lookup: CDR1 SGHRS, CDR2 YFSETQ. The receptor comes from a woman in her twenties or thirties in good health. Sequencing used memory CD4+ T cells sorted from blood. Stated subset: CD45RA-negative fraction. The chain joins TRBV5-1 to TRBJ1-2; the match to TRBD1 covers 7 bases. The CDR3 loop reads CASSPATGGYTF. The CDR3 DNA reads TGCGCCAGCAGCCCCGCGACAGGGGGCTACACCTTC.